This T cell receptor (beta chain) was observed in a study of lymphopenia after photon versus proton radiotherapy. General study findings and limits: After the lymphocyte nadir, photon-treated repertoires showed oligoclonal expansion, especially of CD8+ Temra cells. Post-nadir TCR diversity decline inversely tracked overall survival among those who died.

This clone occurred once. Its target is not known. The CDR3 is 15 amino acids. Sequenced by immunoSEQ multiplex PCR; TCRdb stores in-frame clones only, minus some. The sample consists of more than 60,000 clones, about 90% of them appearing once. The clonotype comes from a man in his forties with gastric cancer. The sequenced sample was peripheral blood, obtained from a patient treated with photon-based radiotherapy. The gene calls are TRBV21-1 and TRBJ1-1; the D call of TRBD1 is as the table states it, not checked on the DNA. TRBV21-1 is recorded as a pseudogene. The CDR3 is CASSKLMQGSTEAFF. CDR3 in DNA: TGTGCCAGCAGCAAATTAATGCAGGGTAGCACTGAAGCTTTCTTT.